This is a list of T cell receptor beta chains from one sample in a study of blood T cell repertoires in COVID-19. Sequencing used immunoSEQ multiplex PCR; TCRdb keeps in-frame clones, though not all of them. In the table there are about 400,000 clones, roughly 88% of which are singletons. Sequencing was carried out using PBMCs or T cells enriched from blood (not recorded which). These receptors were taken from a woman between 40 and 50 years old with acute COVID-19. CDR3s leave out the opening cysteine and the closing phenylalanine or tryptophan.

j_gene	v_gene	CDR3aa
TRBJ2-1	TRBV9	ASSVERRSYNEQF
TRBJ2-2	TRBV11-3	ASSLTGNTGELF
TRBJ2-3	TRBV9	ASNTGEGDTQY
TRBJ1-4	TRBV6-5	ASSLGQGNEKLF
TRBJ2-7	TRBV15	ATSVRGPNEQY
TRBJ2-7	TRBV6-5	ASRTTGGTGEQY
TRBJ1-4	TRBV5-4	ASSRSQQAGEKLF
TRBJ1-2	TRBV5-1	ASSVGQGEGWNYGYT
TRBJ2-1	TRBV27	ASSQIGGGNNEQF
TRBJ2-7	TRBV30	AWSVHRVGRY
TRBJ2-3	TRBV7-8	ASSPARVSGGSDTQY
TRBJ1-3	TRBV23-1	ASSQDDRGGENTIY
TRBJ1-6	TRBV5-1	ASSPSPEVVRSPLH
TRBJ2-5	TRBV6-4	ASSSDLQETQY
TRBJ1-3	TRBV9	ASSFGADRPFSGNTIY
TRBJ2-7	TRBV9	ASSLGQGINEQY
TRBJ1-2	TRBV7-8	ASSLKRDRGYGYT
TRBJ2-7	TRBV18	ASSRGDSPSYEQY
TRBJ2-6	TRBV19	ASSTLGESGANVLT
TRBJ2-2	TRBV27	ASSWVSGGLYTGELF
TRBJ1-2	TRBV5-4	ASTTGRVYGYT
TRBJ1-2	TRBV5-6	ASSWDRGGGYT
TRBJ2-2	TRBV6-5	ASRRQGGGTGELF
TRBJ2-3	TRBV4-2	ASSQGGHGTDTQY
TRBJ2-1	TRBV5-1	ASSVDWTGDNEQF
TRBJ2-3	TRBV24-1	ATSDSRPLERGALTDTQY
TRBJ2-2	TRBV6-5	ASSFRVGELF
TRBJ1-5	TRBV3-1/TRBV3-2	ASGLGQPQH
TRBJ2-3	TRBV19	ASSTVGQSPDTQY
TRBJ2-3	TRBV11-2	ASKLSALAGGWADTQY
TRBJ1-2	TRBV7-9	ASSGGVGNYGYT
TRBJ2-3	TRBV19	ASSIPGLSSTDTQY
TRBJ1-2	TRBV7-9	ASSLDRGTYGYT
TRBJ1-4	TRBV30	AWTDRGREKLF
TRBJ1-5	TRBV20-1	SASAGSGQPQH
TRBJ1-6	TRBV2	ASREDRGSPLH
TRBJ2-1	TRBV7-8	ASSPIGSYNEQF
TRBJ1-2	TRBV9	ASSVEAGANYGYT
TRBJ1-4	TRBV2	ASAGRTGSLPNEKLF
TRBJ1-2	TRBV7-2	ASSPPGGATNYGYT
TRBJ2-7	TRBV11-2	ASSLGHGGPPEQY
TRBJ1-4	TRBV21-1	ASSKGQESEKLF
TRBJ1-6	TRBV27	ASGPGTGNSPLH
TRBJ2-1	TRBV19	ASSITGQNEQF
TRBJ1-1	TRBV5-6	ASTLGRNTEAF